The 23 T cell receptor beta chains presented below share a single source sample, sequenced in a study of blood T cells in healthy people across ages. Combining a sample-barcoded 5' primer with a J-beta primer mix, a second PCR ran for 7 to 11 cycles. One entry per CDR3 protein results from TCRdb running MiXCR on the 5' RACE reads. The data show about 970,000 distinct CDR3 sequences, roughly 50% seen once. Input material: blood. The receptors derive from a woman aged 55-69 years in good health.

The genes are TRBV4-1 and TRBJ2-3; 7 nucleotides match TRBD2. CDR3 length equals 18 residues. The V segment lost 1 base and the J segment 0 bases; nucleotides outside the gene matches: 10. Germline assignment: CDR1 MGHRA and CDR2 YSYEKL. In nucleotides, the CDR3 is TGCGCCAGCAGCCAAGTTATTAGCGGGTTAGGTAGCACAGATACGCAGTATTTT. Its translation is CASSQVISGLGSTDTQYF.

The chain has TRBV20-1 and TRBJ2-7; the match to TRBD2 covers 10 bases. Trimming removed 6 bases from V and 6 bases from J; junction bases left unmatched: 26. The CDR3 is made up of 19 amino acids. Germline V gene data show CDR1 as DFQATT and CDR2 as SNEGSKA (reference sequence). CDR3 bases: TGCAGTGCCCAAAAGTGGACTAGCGGATTCCATGCCCCGTCTCGCGAGCAGTACTTC. Translating gives CSAQKWTSGFHAPSREQYF.

The chain is built from TRBV27 and TRBJ1-6; D call uncertain. The CDR3 loop spans 15 amino acids. CDR1 MNHEY and CDR2 SMNVEV come from the germline V gene (reference sequence). Trimming cost V 6 bases and J 9 bases, with 18 bases left between them. CDR3 region: CASRSFGEGSSPLHF. As DNA, the CDR3 is TGTGCCAGCAGAAGCTTCGGGGAAGGGAGTTCACCCCTCCACTTT.

This chain connects TRBV6-5 to TRBJ2-2; 8 bases line up with TRBD1. Germline assignment: CDR1 MNHEY and CDR2 SVGAGI. The CDR3 runs 16 residues. The junction had 7 bases not matched to a gene; V was cut back by 2 bases and J by 5 bases. The CDR3 loop reads CASSYGQGGRTGELFF. The DNA of the CDR3 is TGTGCCAGCAGTTACGGACAGGGTGGAAGGACCGGGGAGCTGTTTTTT.

This sequence joins TRBV28 and TRBJ1-2; D might be TRBD1 (5 bases). Germline CDR1 reads MDHEN; CDR2 reads SYDVKM. V gave up 6 bases and J gave up 5 bases, with 16 bases separating them. The CDR3 sequence is 14 residues long. CDR3 region: CASRMDTEGYGYTF. CDR3 sequence (DNA): TGTGCCAGCAGAATGGACACGGAAGGATATGGCTACACCTTC.

This clonotype was counted once. The rearrangement uses TRBV7-9 and TRBJ2-1; D is undetermined. There are 14 residues in the CDR3. In germline, CDR1 is SEHNR, CDR2 FQNEAQ (reference sequence). The V end lost 5 bases, the J end lost 3 bases, and 11 bases lay between the germline ends. This CDR3 reads CASSLDAGYNEQFF. DNA for the CDR3: TGTGCCAGCAGCCTCGATGCTGGCTACAATGAGCAGTTCTTC.

The chain couples TRBV7-2 to TRBJ2-3, with D possibly TRBD1 on 5 matching bases. The germline V gene encodes CDR1 SGHTA and CDR2 FQGNSA. Trimming pared 5 bases from V and 1 base from J, leaving 25 bases between. CDR3 size: 19 residues. The CDR3 DNA is TGTGCCAGCAGCCCAGTTTTCGTAACGAGAAAACAGGGCACAGATACGCAGTATTTT. It encodes CASSPVFVTRKQGTDTQYF.

This rearrangement joins TRBV27 to TRBJ2-1, with TRBD2 matching 8 bases. The J segment lost 7 bases and the V segment lost 2 bases, leaving 10 bases of the junction unmatched. The CDR3 is made up of 16 amino acids. Germline CDR1 reads MNHEY; CDR2 reads SMNVEV (reference sequence). CDR3 sequence (DNA): TGTGCCAGCAGTTTAACCCGGGAGGGCCTGGGGAATGAGCAGTTCTTC. It yields the protein CASSLTREGLGNEQFF.

The rearrangement uses TRBV20-1 and TRBJ2-6; a possible D gene is TRBD1 (6 bases). The V end was cut by 0 bases, the J end by 2 bases, with 14 bases between. Germline V CDR1 and CDR2: DFQATT, SNEGSKA (reference sequence). The CDR3 runs to 17 residues. For the CDR3, the DNA is TGCAGTGCTAGAGATTATTTCAGGGGCACTGGGGCCAACGTCCTGACTTTC. Its translation is CSARDYFRGTGANVLTF.

The chain recombines TRBV5-1 with TRBJ2-5; 9 nucleotides align to TRBD1. CDR3 length: 15 amino acids. Looked up from germline, CDR1 is SGHRS and CDR2 is YFSETQ. Germline trimming cut 2 bases from V and 4 bases from J; bases unmatched to any gene: 6. The CDR3 DNA follows: TGCGCCAGCAGCTTAACAGGGGGCGCTTTAGAGACCCAGTACTTC. It translates to CASSLTGGALETQYF.

The chain is built from TRBV15 and TRBJ2-7; D is undetermined. CDR1 and CDR2 from the germline V gene are LNHNV and YYDKDF (reference sequence). This CDR3 comprises 15 residues. V was pared by 8 bases and J by 0 bases, with 17 bases between. CDR3 amino acids: CATADPSISSYEQYF. CDR3 sequence (DNA): TGTGCCACCGCTGACCCTTCCATTAGCTCCTACGAGCAGTACTTC.

The chain recombines TRBV6-5 with TRBJ2-7, with TRBD1 identical over 7 bases. Germline CDR1 MNHEY, CDR2 SVGAGI. This CDR3 spans 12 amino acids. The V gene end was trimmed by 10 bases and the J gene end by 3 bases; junction bases not matched to a gene: 6. The CDR3 bases are TGTGCCATCGGGACAGCTGACTACGAGCAGTACTTC. Translating it yields CAIGTADYEQYF.

This clonotype was seen more than once but under ten times. The J gene is TRBJ2-3, the V gene TRBV12-3 or TRBV12-4; no clear D. Trimming pared 4 bases from V and 0 bases from J, leaving 11 bases between. The length of the CDR3 is 15 residues. The CDR3 here is CASSSLAPSTDTQYF. In DNA, the CDR3 is TGTGCCAGCAGTTCGTTGGCCCCCAGCACAGATACGCAGTATTTT.

The chain joins TRBV4-1 to TRBJ2-3; D is uncertain. Germline-derived CDR1 and CDR2 are MGHRA and YSYEKL. V lost 1 base and J 6 bases, leaving 11 bases between the germline ends. CDR3 length: 14 residues. CDR3 protein: CASSQGRFTDTQYF. The CDR3 bases are TGCGCCAGCAGCCAAGGACGGTTTACGGATACGCAGTATTTT.

This chain links TRBV6-1 with TRBJ2-4; D not certain. Gene TRBJ2-7 matches the end of the DNA better, so the J call may be wrong. The CDR3 contains 18 residues. Germline V gene lookup returns CDR1 MNHNS and CDR2 SASEGT. CDR3 DNA sequence: TGTGCCAGCAGTGGGATGGAGTGGCAGACATTCCCCACCTACGAGCAGTACTTC. Its translation: CASSGMEWQTFPTYEQYF.

The chain links TRBV7-2 to TRBJ2-7; TRBD1 matches 7 bases. The CDR3 extends over 16 amino acids. V lost 1 base and J lost 4; bases outside the gene matches: 10. CDR1 is SGHTA and CDR2 is FQGNSA in the germline V gene. The CDR3 nucleotides are TGTGCCAGCAGCTTAGTCCCCCGGGACAGTCGTTACGAGCAGTACTTC. Protein sequence: CASSLVPRDSRYEQYF.

V is TRBV2 and J is TRBJ2-2, with 8 bases lining up with TRBD2. The junction had 10 bases not matched to a gene; V was cut back by 7 bases and J by 3 bases. There are 16 residues in the CDR3. From germline, CDR1 is SNHLY and CDR2 FYNNEI. CDR3 residues: CASILGGGQYTGELFF. CDR3 sequence (DNA): TGTGCCAGCATCCTCGGGGGGGGACAATACACCGGGGAGCTGTTTTTT. Supplemented by reference TRBV2 and TRBJ2-2, the full variable domain reads EPEVTQTPSHQVTQMGQEVILRCVPISNHLYFYWYRQILGQKVEFLVSFYNNEISEKSEIFDDQFSVERPDGSNFTLKIRSTKLEDSAMYFCASILGGGQYTGELFFGEGSRLTVL.

This clonotype was observed a few times. The gene calls are TRBV3-1 and TRBJ2-7, with TRBD2 matching over 8 bases. This CDR3 region has 18 residues. V gave up 2 bases and J gave up 4 bases; unmatched junction bases: 16. From germline, CDR1 is LGHDT and CDR2 YNNKEL (reference sequence). In DNA form, the CDR3 reads TGTGCCAGCAGCCAACCAAAAACGGGGTCGCCGGGAGGGTACGAGCAGTACTTC. As protein: CASSQPKTGSPGGYEQYF.

V gene TRBV4-2 combines with J gene TRBJ2-3; D is unresolved. Germline CDR1 is LGHNA and CDR2 is YNFKEQ. The CDR3 has 14 residues. Trimming cost V 4 bases and J 0 bases, with 8 bases left between them. The chain's CDR3 is CASSLSSSTDTQYF. In nucleotides, the CDR3 is TGTGCCAGCAGCCTTTCCTCTAGCACAGATACGCAGTATTTT.

This clonotype was seen a few times. The chain uses TRBV4-3 and TRBJ2-3, with D possibly TRBD1 on 5 matching bases. Trimming shortened V by 1 base and J by 2 bases, and 19 bases separated the two germline ends. The CDR3 is 18 residues long. Per germline, CDR1 LGHNA and CDR2 YSLEER. The CDR3 nucleotides are TGCGCCAGCAGCCAAGGTATAGCTGAATGGGGCCCCACAGATACGCAGTATTTT. Encoded protein: CASSQGIAEWGPTDTQYF.

A few counts support this clonotype. The chain links TRBV20-1 to TRBJ2-7; no clear D gene. The CDR3 extends over 14 amino acids. Germline V gene sequence: CDR1 DFQATT, CDR2 SNEGSKA (reference sequence). V gave up 1 base and J gave up 0 bases, with 10 bases separating them. Here the CDR3 reads CSARVGAPSYEQYF. The CDR3 DNA follows: TGCAGTGCTAGAGTGGGCGCTCCCTCCTACGAGCAGTACTTC.

There are a few counts of this clonotype. The chain employs TRBV6-6 and TRBJ2-5; the D gene could be TRBD1 or TRBD2 (6 bases each). CDR1 and CDR2 from the germline V gene are MNHNY and SVGAGI (reference sequence). This CDR3 comprises 16 residues. Trimming shortened V by 5 bases and J by 5 bases, and 21 bases separated the two germline ends. CDR3 in amino acids: CASSPARGTLGETQYF. The CDR3 nucleotides are TGTGCCAGCAGTCCTGCCCGGGGGACATTGGGGGAGACCCAGTACTTC.

The chain recombines TRBV7-9 with TRBJ1-1, with a possible D match to TRBD1 (5 bases). CDR3 size: 15 residues. V lost 1 base, J lost 0 bases, and 9 bases lay in between. Germline CDR1 is SEHNR and CDR2 is FQNEAQ (reference sequence). Here the CDR3 reads CASSLDRDLNTEAFF. The CDR3, as DNA: TGTGCCAGCAGCTTAGATCGGGACCTGAACACTGAAGCTTTCTTT.